The next 26 T cell receptor beta chains were all read from a single sample in a study of T cells in women clearing cervical HPV infection. TCRdb's table, derived via immunoSEQ multiplex PCR, lists solely in-frame clones and lacks some. The sample table sets out 20,000 to 25,000 clones. Material: blood buffy coat. All receptors derive from a woman between 18 and 75 years old with a cervical HPV16 infection that either progressed to CIN3+ or cleared (not recorded which).

Of note for this clone: The CDR3 is cut off 3 residues early in the read; its end comes from the germline J gene. The J gene is TRBJ2-7, the V gene TRBV7-2, with TRBD1 matching 8 bases. Germline lookup yields CDR1 SGHTA and CDR2 FQGNSA. CDR3 length: 15 residues. With 5 bases clipped from V and 5 bases from J, the junction kept 11 bases outside the gene matches. This chain's CDR3 is CASSDKLGQGNEQYF. CDR3 bases read: TGTGCCAGCAGCGACAAGTTAGGACAGGGAAACGAG.

On this clone: Read data end 3 residues before the CDR3 end; the end is taken from the germline J gene. This chain links TRBV7-2 with TRBJ1-2; D not certain. Germline assignment: CDR1 SGHTA and CDR2 FQGNSA. Trimming stripped 2 bases from V and 7 bases from J, with 14 bases between. This CDR3 is built from 14 residues. CDR3 residues: CASSLLSGYRGYTF. The part of the CDR3 DNA that was read is TGTGCCAGCAGCTTACTTTCGGGTTATCGTGGC.

Concerning this clone itself: The CDR3 end falls 3 residues outside the read, so it is completed with the germline J gene. This chain links TRBV28 with TRBJ1-3, with TRBD1 as a possible D gene (5 bases). Trimming left V 0 bases short and J 0 bases short, with 27 bases between. CDR3 length: 22 amino acids. CDR1 and CDR2 from the germline V gene are MDHEN and SYDVKM. Partial CDR3 DNA: TGTGCCAGCAGTTTATGGGGAGGGGAAGCCTACCGGGCCCTCAACTCTGGAAACACC. This codes for CASSLWGGEAYRALNSGNT. The full CDR3 protein reads CASSLWGGEAYRALNSGNTIYF.

With regard to this clone: The observed sequence ends 3 residues before the CDR3 terminus, with the missing tail filled in from the germline J gene. V is TRBV10-1 and J is TRBJ2-5, with 9 bases identical to TRBD2. The CDR3 sequence is 16 residues long. With 0 bases clipped from V and 5 bases from J, the junction kept 7 bases outside the gene matches. Germline values: CDR1 WNHNN, CDR2 SYGVQD (reference sequence). This CDR3 reads CASSESRASGKETQYF. The covered CDR3 bases are TGCGCCAGCAGTGAGTCCCGGGCTAGCGGGAAGGAGACC.

Regarding this clone: The read gets to within 3 residues of the CDR3 end, and the germline J gene fills in the rest. The gene calls are TRBV7-9 and TRBJ2-7; TRBD2 might be the D (5 bases). The V end was cut by 2 bases, the J end by 5 bases, with 7 bases between. CDR1 and CDR2 (germline): SEHNR, FQNEAQ (reference sequence). The CDR3 extends over 12 amino acids. The sequenced CDR3 bases are TGTGCCAGCAGCTTATCCGGGGACGAG. Protein: CASSLSGDE. The whole CDR3 protein is CASSLSGDEQYF. The variable domain in full, with the rest retrieved from reference TRBV7-9 and TRBJ2-7, is DTGVSQNPRHKITKRGQNVTFRCDPISEHNRLYWYRQTLGQGPEFLTYFQNEAQLEKSRLLSDRFSAERPKGSFSTLEIQRTEQGDSAMYLCASSLSGDEQYFGPGTRLTVT.

A remark on this clone: Relative to the germline gene, one junction end is altered; a read error may explain this. The read terminates 3 residues before the CDR3 end, so the remaining end is supplied by the germline J gene. The V call is TRBV4-2, the J call TRBJ2-7; D not certain. Germline V lookup: CDR1 LGHNA, CDR2 YNFKEQ. This CDR3 region has 15 residues. The sequenced CDR3 bases are TGCGCCAGCAGCCAAGATTTCATAGCAAGCTACGAG. It is translated as CASSQDFIASYE. From start to end, the CDR3 is CASSQDFIASYEQYF.

To note about this clone: The read is 3 residues too short to cover the CDR3 end, so that end is filled in from the germline J gene. The chain couples TRBV5-4 to TRBJ2-2, with D unclear. CDR1 is SGHNT and CDR2 is YYREEE in the germline V gene (reference sequence). Trimming took 1 base from V and 7 from J, leaving 14 bases between them. The CDR3 extends over 15 amino acids. The CDR3 sequence is CASSLRGAGDGELFF. The sequenced CDR3 bases are TGTGCCAGCAGCTTGCGCGGCGCTGGCGACGGGGAG.

In the case of this clone: The CDR3 is cut off 3 residues early in the read; its end comes from the germline J gene. V and J are TRBV2 and TRBJ2-2; D gene ambiguous. CDR3 length: 15 residues. With 2 bases removed from V and 0 bases from J, the gap between germline ends came to 7 bases. Germline CDR1 and CDR2: SNHLY and FYNNEI. This chain's CDR3 is CASSEFSANTGELFF. CDR3 DNA (partial): TGTGCCAGCAGTGAATTCTCGGCGAACACCGGGGAG.

For this clone: The read finishes 3 residues shy of the CDR3 end, and the germline J gene is used to complete it. This chain links TRBV14 with TRBJ1-2, with D tentatively TRBD1 (5 bases). Germline V lookup: CDR1 SGHDN, CDR2 FVKESK. The CDR3 covers 15 residues. The CDR3 loop reads CASSQVYRSLGGYTF. The sequenced CDR3 bases are TGTGCCAGCAGCCAAGTTTACAGGTCCCTGGGAGGC. Based on the CDR3 plus reference TRBV14 and TRBJ1-2, the full variable domain is EAGVTQFPSHSVIEKGQTVTLRCDPISGHDNLYWYRRVMGKEIKFLLHFVKESKQDESGMPNNRFLAERTGGTYSTLKVQPAELEDSGVYFCASSQVYRSLGGYTFGSGTRLTVV.

Regarding this clone: The read ends 3 residues shy of where the CDR3 ends; the end is completed using the germline J gene. The gene calls are TRBV20-1 and TRBJ2-1; 13 positions agree with TRBD2. CDR1 is DFQATT, CDR2 SNEGSKA, per germline (reference sequence). The CDR3 totals 18 residues. The J segment lost 4 bases and the V segment lost 3 bases, leaving 12 bases of the junction unmatched. The sequenced part of the CDR3 DNA is TGCAGTGCTAGCGCATACCCGACACTAGCGGGAGGGTACAATGAG. Its protein product is CSASAYPTLAGGYNE. The entire CDR3 reads CSASAYPTLAGGYNEQFF.

The sequenced part of the CDR3 DNA is TGTGCCAGCAGTCCCACGGAAGGGGTGTCCCGCCCAAACACCGGGGAG. It yields the protein CASSPTEGVSRPNTGE. The whole CDR3 sequence reads CASSPTEGVSRPNTGELFF. The gene calls are TRBV27 and TRBJ2-2; D is possibly TRBD1 (5 bases). The DNA ends 3 residues before the CDR3 does, and the rest of the CDR3 is filled in from the germline J gene. CDR3 length: 19 amino acids. Per germline, CDR1 MNHEY and CDR2 SMNVEV (reference sequence). Deletions cut 5 bases from V and 2 bases from J, with 24 bases between.

Concerning this clone itself: One end of the junction fails to match germline, which may point to a read error. The sequence runs out 3 residues before the end of the CDR3; the remainder is reconstructed from the germline J gene. This sequence joins TRBV4-2 and TRBJ2-7; the D gene is possibly TRBD1 (6 bases). The CDR3 runs to 15 residues. From germline, CDR1 is LGHNA and CDR2 YNFKEQ. The DNA read from the CDR3 is TGCGCCAGCAGCCTAATGCCAGGGGCGCAGGACGAG. Protein product: CASSLMPGAQDE. The CDR3 in its entirety is CASSLMPGAQDEQYF.

Of note for this clone: The read comes to an end 3 residues before the CDR3 does, leaving the germline J gene to fill in the end. V gene TRBV29-1 combines with J gene TRBJ1-3; D is possibly TRBD1 (5 bases). The length of the CDR3 is 12 residues. CDR1 and CDR2 (germline): SQVTM, ANQGSEA. Trimming removed 2 bases from V and 9 bases from J, with 11 bases in between. The covered CDR3 bases are TGCAGCGTTGAATTGCCCGGGGGCACC. This codes for CSVELPGGT. The entire CDR3 reads CSVELPGGTIYF.

Worth noting for this clone: The missing CDR3 end, 3 residues past where the read stops, is filled in from the germline J gene. V and J are TRBV5-4 and TRBJ1-1; D perhaps matches TRBD1 (5 bases). Germline-derived CDR1 and CDR2 are SGHNT and YYREEE (reference sequence). V lost 3 bases to trimming and J lost 4 bases, with 19 bases between them. CDR3 length: 16 amino acids. The covered CDR3 bases are TGTGCCAGCAGCTCTAGTACCCTCCAGGGCGTCACTGAA. It specifies CASSSSTLQGVTE. The complete CDR3 protein is CASSSSTLQGVTEAFF.

In the case of this clone: The CDR3 extends 3 residues past the end of the read, so its final part is completed from the germline J gene. This chain joins TRBV13 and TRBJ2-7, with no clear D. The V gene's germline CDR1 is PRHDT and CDR2 FYEKMQ (reference sequence). This CDR3 has 14 residues. V was cut by 0 bases and J by 0 bases, with 6 bases left in between. The CDR3 bases that were read are TGTGCCAGCAGCTTAGGTCCTAGCTCCTACGAG. Amino acid sequence: CASSLGPSSYE. The complete CDR3 sequence is CASSLGPSSYEQYF.

Details on this clone: The CDR3 end is not reached by the read, which stops 3 residues before it; the germline J gene fills it in. The chain couples TRBV5-1 to TRBJ2-5, with D possibly being TRBD1 (6 bases). V lost 1 base and J 4 bases, leaving 14 bases between the germline ends. The CDR3 is made up of 15 amino acids. Germline CDR1 is SGHRS and CDR2 is YFSETQ. CDR3 bases read: TGCGCCAGCAGCTTGCTCCCAGGGGTAGGAGAGACC. Its protein is CASSLLPGVGET. The CDR3 in full is CASSLLPGVGETQYF.

Details on this clone: The read is 3 residues too short to cover the CDR3 end, so that end is filled in from the germline J gene. The chain carries TRBV30 and TRBJ2-7; perhaps TRBD1 as D (5 bases). Germline CDR1 is GTSNPN and CDR2 is SVGIG (reference sequence). V was trimmed by 3 bases and J by 3 bases, leaving 9 bases between them. CDR3 length: 12 amino acids. CDR3 sequence: CAWSREYYEQYF. CDR3 DNA (partial): TGTGCCTGGAGCAGGGAATACTACGAG.

As for this clone: The read terminates 3 residues ahead of where the CDR3 ends, so the germline J gene completes it. The chain recombines TRBV7-2 with TRBJ2-7; 7 nucleotides line up with TRBD2. Per the germline V gene, CDR1 is SGHTA and CDR2 is FQGNSA. J gave up 5 bases and V 3 bases, and 7 bases lay outside the gene matches. The CDR3 consists of 14 residues. The CDR3 bases that were read are TGTGCCAGCAGCTTGTCGGGGGAGGGCCACGAG. Its protein is CASSLSGEGHE. The complete CDR3 sequence is CASSLSGEGHEQYF.

About this clone: The read halts 3 residues ahead of the CDR3 end, with the missing end drawn from the germline J gene. The chain couples TRBV16 to TRBJ1-2; a weak D match, TRBD1 (6 bases). There are 14 residues in the CDR3. Germline-derived CDR1 and CDR2 are KGHSY and FQNENV. The ends were cut back, 5 bases at V and 2 bases at J, with 12 bases in the middle. Partial CDR3 DNA: TGTGCCAGCAGCGAACGGACAGAGAACTATGGC. It encodes CASSERTENYG. From start to end, the CDR3 is CASSERTENYGYTF.

As to this clone: The read terminates 3 residues ahead of where the CDR3 ends, so the germline J gene completes it. V usage is TRBV7-8 and J usage is TRBJ2-7; unclear D gene. Germline V gives CDR1 SGHVS, CDR2 FQNEAQ. The ends were cut back, 1 base at V and 5 bases at J, with 24 bases in the middle. This CDR3 spans 18 amino acids. The part of the CDR3 DNA that was read is TGTGCCAGCAGCTTAGTAAGAAGCCCGACCAGGTTACAAAACGAG. It yields the protein CASSLVRSPTRLQNE. In full, the CDR3 reads CASSLVRSPTRLQNEQYF. The full variable domain, rest sourced from reference TRBV7-8 and TRBJ2-7, is GAGVSQSPRYKVAKRGQDVALRCDPISGHVSLFWYQQALGQGPEFLTYFQNEAQLDKSGLPSDRFFAERPEGSVSTLKIQRTQQEDSAVYLCASSLVRSPTRLQNEQYFGPGTRLTVT.

In the case of this clone: The DNA ends 3 residues before the CDR3 does, and the rest of the CDR3 is filled in from the germline J gene. The chain couples TRBV19 to TRBJ2-1, with 12 positions matching TRBD2. J gave up 6 bases and V 4 bases, and 7 bases lay outside the gene matches. The CDR3 length is 16 residues. Germline V gives CDR1 LNHDA, CDR2 SQIVND (reference sequence). Incomplete CDR3 DNA: TGTGCCAGTAGTAACCCTGGACTAGCGGGACCCAATGAG. It yields the protein CASSNPGLAGPNE. The whole CDR3 sequence is CASSNPGLAGPNEQFF.

Remarks on this clone: The CDR3 end is not reached by the read, which stops 3 residues before it; the germline J gene fills it in. The rearrangement links TRBV3-1 (or the pseudogene TRBV3-2) to TRBJ2-2; 7 positions agree with TRBD2. The trim removed 0 bases at V and 2 bases at J, leaving 6 bases unmatched. The CDR3 runs to 17 residues. CDR1 and CDR2 (germline): LGHDT, YNNKEL (reference sequence). CDR3 amino acids: CASSQDVLADNTGELFF. The part of the CDR3 DNA that was read is TGTGCCAGCAGCCAAGATGTCCTAGCGGACAACACCGGGGAG.

In the case of this clone: The missing CDR3 end, 3 residues past where the read stops, is filled in from the germline J gene. The gene calls are TRBV18 and TRBJ1-1; D call uncertain. Germline V gene lookup returns CDR1 KGHSH and CDR2 LQKENI. CDR3 length: 13 amino acids. The ends were cut back, 4 bases at V and 0 bases at J, with 6 bases in the middle. CDR3 DNA, as far as it was read: TGTGCCAGCTCACAGGGCATGAACACTGAA. Amino acid sequence: CASSQGMNTE. The full CDR3 protein reads CASSQGMNTEAFF.

As to this clone: The sequence runs out 3 residues before the end of the CDR3; the remainder is reconstructed from the germline J gene. J is TRBJ2-1 and V is TRBV6-4; TRBD2 aligns across 9 bases. The ends lost 5 bases at V and 8 bases at J; junction bases unmatched: 13. The germline V gene encodes CDR1 MRHNA and CDR2 SNTAGT. The CDR3 loop spans 16 amino acids. CDR3 loop: CASSIAGDGANDEQFF. CDR3 bases read: TGTGCCAGCAGTATAGCGGGAGACGGGGCAAACGATGAG.

Regarding this clone: The read falls 3 residues short of the CDR3 end, and the missing part is taken from the germline J gene. The gene calls are TRBV2 and TRBJ2-4; tentatively, D is TRBD1 (6 bases). The CDR3 is 14 amino acids. Germline V gene sequence: CDR1 SNHLY, CDR2 FYNNEI. Partial CDR3 DNA: TGTGCCAGCATCCCTACAGGGTCTAACTATGGT. The encoded protein is CASIPTGSNYG. The CDR3 reads in full as CASIPTGSNYGQYF.

As to this clone: The CDR3 extends 3 residues past the end of the read, so its final part is completed from the germline J gene. The V call is TRBV19, the J call TRBJ1-1; D remains unclear. The CDR3 is 14 amino acids. CDR1 LNHDA and CDR2 SQIVND come from the germline V gene (reference sequence). The V end lost 5 bases, the J end lost 4 bases, and 14 bases lay between the germline ends. The CDR3 loop is CASSPPPGVTEAFF. CDR3 bases read: TGTGCCAGTAGTCCCCCCCCCGGGGTCACTGAA.